This TCR beta chain came from a study of T cells in pancreatic ductal adenocarcinoma. Libraries were prepared by immunoSEQ multiplex PCR; TCRdb keeps only in-frame clonotypes and omits some of them. This table has roughly 11,000 clones, more than 80% appearing once. Whole-study findings and limits: Tumor-versus-blood clonality comparisons may be biased toward lower tumor diversity. Tumor and blood clonality did not differ significantly, about 0.12 versus 0.079. Compared with tumor, blood showed more total productive templates and about 8-fold more clonotypes.

The selected patients with pancreatic ductal adenocarcinoma had surgery but no neoadjuvant therapy. This CDR3 is built from 12 residues. CDR1 MNHNS and CDR2 SASEGT come from the germline V gene. The ends were cut back, 7 bases at V and 4 bases at J, with 8 bases in the middle. As regards this clone: Its antigen is undetermined.

V gene TRBV6-1 combines with J gene TRBJ1-3; D remains ambiguous. Material: PBMCs. This receptor was taken from a human donor with pancreatic ductal adenocarcinoma. The CDR3 region is CASKAPGNTIYF. In DNA, the CDR3 is TGTGCCAGCAAAGCCCCCGGAAACACCATATATTTT.